This T cell receptor beta chain was identified during a study of post-analysis software for immune sequencing data (dated by TCRdb to the mid-2010s). Background for the entire study: Recorded disease courses included relapsing-remitting, secondary progressive and progressive-relapsing multiple sclerosis, with some patients lacking subtype annotation. The multiple sclerosis patient repertoires were compared with about a dozen previously published healthy control repertoires from donors aged 6 to 25 years. A subset of samples was prepared in parallel using single-end sample barcoding, then pooled and co-amplified after Illumina adapter ligation.

Broader findings and caveats from the paper: Normalized Chao1 diversity was significantly lower in multiple sclerosis patients than controls, suggesting substantial peripheral T-cell clonal expansion. The multiple sclerosis patient group was slightly younger than the control group. Strong co-clustering of samples prepared in the same batch was shown by direct clustering with F measure, prompting a batch-effect correction. Patients showed significantly higher frequencies than controls for several TRBV segments, among them TRBV5-6, TRBV5-1 and TRBV20-1.

TCR beta repertoires were profiled from peripheral blood of about a dozen young patients with multiple sclerosis to demonstrate the VDJtools post-analysis software. The patients with multiple sclerosis were children and adolescents between roughly 6 and 17 years of age. The sample holds many counts of this clonotype. Its antigen specificity is not known. Base quality data are lacking; no much larger clone is found one base away. The library was obtained by PCR. TCRdb names Illumina HiSeq 2500 as the instrument used. To reduce PCR and sequencing biases, unique molecular identifiers were built into the TCR beta cDNA libraries. Around 500,000 cDNA molecules were obtained for every 1 to 10 million input T cells, so each molecule roughly corresponded to one T cell. The same protocol used for the earlier healthy control dataset was applied to prepare and sequence the patient libraries. Samples belonging to the same batch were prepared together, multiplexed and sequenced on a shared HiSeq lane. The study's own analysis went as follows. MIGEC handled the raw barcoded reads, throwing out single-read molecular identifier groups before consensus assembly and CDR3 extraction. VDJtools was used for post-analysis of the clonotype tables, and diversity was normalized by down-sampling every dataset to the size of the smallest sample. In repertoire overlap clustering, CDR3 amino acid sequences, but not nucleotide sequences, were matched to correct batch-related cross-sample contamination. Using fastp trimming at Q25 and MiXCR clonotype assembly, TCRdb reanalyzed the public sequencing data and kept in-frame beta chains. For every CDR3 protein sequence, its rows merge into one entry that carries the most common genes and DNA. TCRdb, not the authors, supplied the V and J calls. This sample gives 700,000 to 800,000 distinct CDR3 sequences in total; approximately 30% of them show up just once. The top ten hold around 0.6% of the sample.

CDR1 and CDR2, per the germline V gene, are SGHTA and FQGNSA. The CDR3 runs 14 amino acids, cysteine and phenylalanine included. The retained sequence is limited to the CDR3, 42 bases, with the frame set at the first base. The germline ends are 10 bases apart after V is trimmed by 2 bases and J by 2 bases. The sequence was collected from a girl aged 5-17 years with multiple sclerosis. The chain uses TRBV7-2 and TRBJ2-7; too little of a D gene remains to name it. Sequenced material: blood. The CDR3 loop reads CASSLLGRTYEQYF. The nucleotides are TGTGCCAGCAGCTTACTCGGCAGGACCTACGAGCAGTACTTC.